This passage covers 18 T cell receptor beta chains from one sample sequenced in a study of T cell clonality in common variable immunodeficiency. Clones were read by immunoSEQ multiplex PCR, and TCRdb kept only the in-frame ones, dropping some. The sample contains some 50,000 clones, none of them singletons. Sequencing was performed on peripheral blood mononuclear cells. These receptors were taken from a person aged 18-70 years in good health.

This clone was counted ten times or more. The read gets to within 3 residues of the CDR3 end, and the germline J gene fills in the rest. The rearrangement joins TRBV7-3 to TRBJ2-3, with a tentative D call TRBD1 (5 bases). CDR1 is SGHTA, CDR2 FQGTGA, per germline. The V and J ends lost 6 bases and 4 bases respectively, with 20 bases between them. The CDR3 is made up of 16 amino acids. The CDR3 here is CASSFVGRLVPDTQYF. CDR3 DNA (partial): TGTGCCAGCAGTTTTGTGGGGCGATTAGTACCAGATACG.

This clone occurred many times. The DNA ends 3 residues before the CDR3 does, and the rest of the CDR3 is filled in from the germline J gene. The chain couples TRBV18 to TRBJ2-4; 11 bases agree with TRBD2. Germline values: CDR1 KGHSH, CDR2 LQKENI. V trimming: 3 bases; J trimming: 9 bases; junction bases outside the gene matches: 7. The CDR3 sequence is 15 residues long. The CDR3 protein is CASSPGLAGGSIQYF. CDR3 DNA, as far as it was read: TGTGCCAGCTCACCGGGGCTAGCGGGAGGTAGCATT.

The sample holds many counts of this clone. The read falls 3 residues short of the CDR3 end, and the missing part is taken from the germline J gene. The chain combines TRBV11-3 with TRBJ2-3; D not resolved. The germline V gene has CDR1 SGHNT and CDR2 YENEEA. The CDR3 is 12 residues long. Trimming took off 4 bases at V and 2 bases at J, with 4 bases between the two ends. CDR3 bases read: TGTGCCAGCAGCTCGTACACAGATACG. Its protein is CASSSYTDT. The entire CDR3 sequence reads CASSSYTDTQYF.

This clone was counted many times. CDR3 amino acids: CSVRGSSVSRGQYF. CDR3 bases read: TGCAGTGTACGGGGATCGTCCGTCTCTCGCGGT. The chain has TRBV20-1 and TRBJ2-4; D is perhaps TRBD2 (5 bases). The missing CDR3 end, 3 residues past where the read stops, is filled in from the germline J gene. CDR3 length: 14 amino acids. Germline CDR1 and CDR2: DFQATT and SNEGSKA (reference sequence).

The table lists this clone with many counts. The part of the CDR3 DNA that was read is TGCAGTGCTAGCCCCAGCGGAGCTCGCACAGATACG. Its protein is CSASPSGARTDT. The full CDR3 sequence reads CSASPSGARTDTQYF. The rearrangement uses TRBV20-1 and TRBJ2-3; a possible D gene is TRBD2 (5 bases). Read data end 3 residues before the CDR3 end; the end is taken from the germline J gene. The germline V gene has CDR1 DFQATT and CDR2 SNEGSKA (reference sequence). This CDR3 is 15 amino acids long. The ends were cut back, 3 bases at V and 1 base at J, with 14 bases in the middle.

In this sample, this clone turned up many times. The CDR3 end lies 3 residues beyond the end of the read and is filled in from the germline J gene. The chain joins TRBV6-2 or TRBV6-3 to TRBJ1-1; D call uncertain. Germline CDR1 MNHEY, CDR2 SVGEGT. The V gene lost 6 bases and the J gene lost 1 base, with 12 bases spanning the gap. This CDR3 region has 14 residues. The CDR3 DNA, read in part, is TGTGCCAGCAGGAAAGAGACACAGAACACTGAA. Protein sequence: CASRKETQNTE. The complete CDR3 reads CASRKETQNTEAFF.

The CDR3 bases that were read are TGCGCCAGCAACCGCGGGGGGGTGGGGCCCGATACG. Translating gives CASNRGGVGPDT. The entire CDR3 reads CASNRGGVGPDTQYF. V usage is TRBV10-2 and J usage is TRBJ2-3; 9 bases match TRBD2. The CDR3 extends 3 residues past the end of the read, so its final part is completed from the germline J gene. CDR1 is WSHSY, CDR2 SAAADI, per germline. This CDR3 has 15 residues. Germline trimming cut 7 bases from V and 6 bases from J; bases unmatched to any gene: 11.

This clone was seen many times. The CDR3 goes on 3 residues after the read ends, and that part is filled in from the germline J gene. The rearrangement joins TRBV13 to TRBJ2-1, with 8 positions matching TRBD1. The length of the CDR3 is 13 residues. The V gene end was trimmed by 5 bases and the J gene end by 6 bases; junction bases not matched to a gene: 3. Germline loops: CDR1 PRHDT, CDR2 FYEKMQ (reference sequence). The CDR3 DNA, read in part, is TGTGCCAGCAGCGGGGACAGGCCCAATGAG. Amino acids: CASSGDRPNE. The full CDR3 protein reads CASSGDRPNEQFF.

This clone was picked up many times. The sequenced CDR3 bases are TGCAGTGCCGGGGACGCCGGGACTCCCTACAATGAG. It encodes CSAGDAGTPYNE. The full CDR3 protein reads CSAGDAGTPYNEQFF. This chain links TRBV20-1 with TRBJ2-1, with a tentative D call TRBD2 (6 bases). The read stops 3 residues short of the end of the CDR3; the missing end is completed from the germline J gene. The CDR3 loop spans 15 amino acids. Trimming stripped 6 bases from V and 2 bases from J, with 17 bases between. Germline assignment: CDR1 DFQATT and CDR2 SNEGSKA (reference sequence).

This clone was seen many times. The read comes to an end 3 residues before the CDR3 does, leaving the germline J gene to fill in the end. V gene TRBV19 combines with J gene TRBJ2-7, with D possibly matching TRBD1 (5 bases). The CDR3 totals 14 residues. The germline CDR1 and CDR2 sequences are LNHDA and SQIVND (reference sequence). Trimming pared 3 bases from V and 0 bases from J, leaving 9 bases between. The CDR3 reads CASSIGQGSYEQYF. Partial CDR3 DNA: TGTGCCAGTAGTATTGGCCAGGGCTCCTACGAG.

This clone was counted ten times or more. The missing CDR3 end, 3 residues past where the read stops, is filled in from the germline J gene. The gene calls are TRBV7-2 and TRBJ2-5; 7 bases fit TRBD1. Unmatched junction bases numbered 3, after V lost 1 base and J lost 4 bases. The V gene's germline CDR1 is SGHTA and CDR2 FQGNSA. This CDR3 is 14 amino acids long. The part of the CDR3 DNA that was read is TGTGCCAGCAGCTTAGACAGGGGTCGAGAGACC. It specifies CASSLDRGRET. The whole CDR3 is CASSLDRGRETQYF.

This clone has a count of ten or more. CDR3 sequence reads: CASSLGRNTGELFF. The DNA read from the CDR3 is TGCGCCAGCAGCTTGGGTAGGAACACCGGGGAG. The V gene is TRBV5-1, the J gene TRBJ2-2; D is undetermined. The read comes to an end 3 residues before the CDR3 does, leaving the germline J gene to fill in the end. Trimming took off 0 bases at V and 1 base at J, with 4 bases between the two ends. The CDR3 has 14 residues. Germline V lookup: CDR1 SGHRS, CDR2 YFSETQ.

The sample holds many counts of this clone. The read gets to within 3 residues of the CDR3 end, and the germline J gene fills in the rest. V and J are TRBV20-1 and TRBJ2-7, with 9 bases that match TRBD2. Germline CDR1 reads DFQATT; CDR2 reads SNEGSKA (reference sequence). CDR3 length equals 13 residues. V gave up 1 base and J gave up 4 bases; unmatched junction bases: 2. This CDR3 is CSARGSGGYEQYF. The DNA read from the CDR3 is TGCAGTGCTAGAGGTAGCGGGGGATACGAG.

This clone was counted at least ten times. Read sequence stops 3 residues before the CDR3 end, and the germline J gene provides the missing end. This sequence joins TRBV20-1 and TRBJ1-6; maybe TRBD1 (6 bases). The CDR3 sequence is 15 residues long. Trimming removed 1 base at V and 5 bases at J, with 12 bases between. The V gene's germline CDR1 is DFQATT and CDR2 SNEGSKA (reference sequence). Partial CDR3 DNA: TGCAGTGCTAGAGTACCAAACAGGGATAATTCACCC. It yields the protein CSARVPNRDNSP. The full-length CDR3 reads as CSARVPNRDNSPLHF.

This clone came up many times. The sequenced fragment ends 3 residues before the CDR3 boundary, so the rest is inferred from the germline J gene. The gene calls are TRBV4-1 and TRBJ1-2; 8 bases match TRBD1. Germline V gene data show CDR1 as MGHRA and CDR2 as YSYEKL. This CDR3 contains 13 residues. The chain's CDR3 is CASSQEDRGAYTF. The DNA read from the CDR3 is TGCGCCAGCAGCCAAGAAGACAGGGGTGCC.

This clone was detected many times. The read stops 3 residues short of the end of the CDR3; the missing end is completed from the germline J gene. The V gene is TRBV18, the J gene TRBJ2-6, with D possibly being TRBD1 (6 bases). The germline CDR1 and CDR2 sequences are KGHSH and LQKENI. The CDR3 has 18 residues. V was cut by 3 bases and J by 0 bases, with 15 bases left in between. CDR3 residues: CASSPLGAQGSGANVLTF. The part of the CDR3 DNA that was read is TGTGCCAGCTCACCTCTGGGGGCGCAAGGCTCTGGGGCCAACGTC.

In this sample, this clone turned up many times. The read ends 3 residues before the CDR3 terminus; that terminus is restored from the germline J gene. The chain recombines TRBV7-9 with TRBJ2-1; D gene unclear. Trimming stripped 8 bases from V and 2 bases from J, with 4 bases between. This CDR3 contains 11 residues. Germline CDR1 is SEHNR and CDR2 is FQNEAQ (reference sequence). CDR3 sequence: CASGPYNEQFF. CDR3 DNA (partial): TGTGCCAGCGGGCCCTACAATGAG.

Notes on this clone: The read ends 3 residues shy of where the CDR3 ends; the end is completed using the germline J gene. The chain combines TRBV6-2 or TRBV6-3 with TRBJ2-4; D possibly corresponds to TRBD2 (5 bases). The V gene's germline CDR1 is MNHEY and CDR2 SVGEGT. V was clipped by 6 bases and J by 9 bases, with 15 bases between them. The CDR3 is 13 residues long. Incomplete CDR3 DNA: TGTGCCAGCAGCCCCTTCGGGGAACTCATT. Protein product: CASSPFGELI. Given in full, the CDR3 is CASSPFGELIQYF.